This T cell receptor (beta chain) was captured by sequencing in a study of regulatory T cells in long-lasting Graves disease. The time point is: newly diagnosed GD, antithyroid drugs for less than 3 months. The TCR library was made from RNA extracted from PBMCs. Germline CDR1 DFQATT, CDR2 SNEGSKA (reference sequence). The CDR3 totals 14 residues. The V end lost 1 base, the J end lost 4 bases, and 13 bases lay between the germline ends. At least ten counts were recorded for this clonotype. Its antigen is currently unknown. Investigators prepared the TCR beta libraries by applying iRepertoire HTBI primers and Arm-PCR of CDR3 regions. TCRdb passed the multiplex PCR reads through MiXCR, listing each CDR3 protein once. The sample has approximately 480,000 distinct CDR3 sequences, 15% to 20% seen once; the top ten hold 9% to 15%. Whole-study findings and limits: More public clonotypes were shared by persistent patients (around 2,800) than by new patients (roughly 970). Persistent Graves' disease cases displayed lower TCR diversity than newly diagnosed ones.

The same specimen was also included in a second study, on T cells in Graves' hyperthyroidism and ophthalmopathy.

This sequence was found in a middle-aged man with Graves disease. The chain couples TRBV20-1 to TRBJ2-5; D possibly corresponds to TRBD2 (7 bases). The sample was peripheral blood mononuclear cells (PBMCs), taken at new diagnosis, from a patient treated with antithyroid drugs. Here the CDR3 DNA reads TGCAGTGCTAGAGTCCGGAGGGGGGGAGAGACCCAGTACTTC. This gives the protein CSARVRRGGETQYF.